This TCR beta chain is from a study of T cell repertoires in cytomegalovirus infection. This clonotype was recorded only once. What it recognizes is unknown. From germline, CDR1 is SGHRS and CDR2 YFSETQ. The CDR3 sequence is 14 residues long. Trimming cost V 4 bases and J 1 base, with 11 bases left between them. TCRdb re-analysed the reads in MiXCR, keeping a single row per CDR3 protein. The table records 340,000 or so distinct CDR3 sequences, roughly 25% of them present only once. The TCR sequence derives from a human donor in good health (CMV status not recorded). Some clones in this sample may be carry-over from other donors' samples. The input for sequencing was cultured PBMCs, taken from culture after CMV antigen stimulation. The chain carries TRBV5-1 and TRBJ2-5; the D gene is possibly TRBD1 (5 bases). The CDR3 spells CASSSRTSQETQYF. The CDR3 DNA reads as TGCGCCAGCAGCAGTAGGACATCCCAAGAGACCCAGTACTTC.